This entry lists 4 T cell receptor beta chains sequenced from one sample in a study of CD8 T cells in Susac syndrome (dated by TCRdb to the late 2010s). Libraries were made using the immunoSEQ multiplex PCR assay. RNA was extracted with the RNeasy kit and about 0.5 to 1 ug was reverse transcribed using random hexamers. TCRdb reran the public reads through fastp at Q25 and MiXCR, keeping productive beta chains. Every CDR3 protein is listed once, alongside the most common genes and DNA of its rows. The sample profile shows around 200,000 distinct CDR3 sequences; 85% to 95% of them were found once. The top ten constitute around 0.16% of the sample. Source material: CD8+ T cells from PBMCs. These receptor sequences come from a human donor with Susac syndrome.

The CDR3 loop reads CASRSGHIHEQFF. CDR3 DNA sequence: TGTGCCAGCAGATCGGGACATATCCATGAGCAGTTCTTC. The V call is TRBV28, the J call TRBJ2-1; the D gene is possibly TRBD1 (6 bases). The CDR3 is 13 amino acids. The V end lost 6 bases, the J end lost 8 bases, and 14 bases lay between the germline ends. Germline lookup yields CDR1 MDHEN and CDR2 SYDVKM.

This rearrangement joins TRBV6-5 to TRBJ2-1, with D tentatively TRBD2 (5 bases). Germline V gives CDR1 MNHEY, CDR2 SVGAGI. The CDR3 runs 15 residues. The V gene lost 3 bases and the J gene lost 2 bases, with 11 bases spanning the gap. The CDR3 DNA is TGTGCCAGCAGTTATGGGAGCGGAACCTACAATGAGCAGTTCTTC. Its translation: CASSYGSGTYNEQFF.

The gene calls are TRBV28 and TRBJ2-7, with D possibly called TRBD1 or TRBD2 (5 bases each). V dropped 6 bases and J dropped 4 bases, with 19 bases sitting between them. The CDR3 has 15 amino acids. CDR1 and CDR2 from the germline V gene are MDHEN and SYDVKM. CDR3 sequence (DNA): TGTGCCAGCAGCAATTCTGGGGGAGAGATTTACGAGCAGTACTTC. It codes for CASSNSGGEIYEQYF.

This chain uses TRBV4-1 with TRBJ2-6; 10 bases align to TRBD2. The CDR3 extends over 19 amino acids. V gave up 3 bases and J gave up 0 bases; unmatched junction bases: 8. CDR1 is MGHRA, CDR2 YSYEKL, per germline. The CDR3 sequence: CASSQRGLAKSSGANVLTF. CDR3 sequence (DNA): TGCGCCAGCAGCCAGAGGGGACTAGCGAAAAGCTCTGGGGCCAACGTCCTGACTTTC.